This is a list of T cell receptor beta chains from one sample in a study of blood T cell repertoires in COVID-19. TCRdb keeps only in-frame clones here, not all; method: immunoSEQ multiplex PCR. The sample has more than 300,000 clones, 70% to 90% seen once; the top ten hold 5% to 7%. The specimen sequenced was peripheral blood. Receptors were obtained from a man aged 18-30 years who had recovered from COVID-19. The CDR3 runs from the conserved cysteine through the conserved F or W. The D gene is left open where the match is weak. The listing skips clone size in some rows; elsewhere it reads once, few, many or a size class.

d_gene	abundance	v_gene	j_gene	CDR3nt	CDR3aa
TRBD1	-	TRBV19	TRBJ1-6	TGTGCCAGTAGTAGAGAGGACAGGGGCGCCCGCAGGATTCTCACCCCCCTCCACTTT	CASSREDRGARRILTPLHF
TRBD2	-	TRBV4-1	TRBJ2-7	TGCGCCAGCAGCCCCGCCACTAGCGGGGTTTACGAGCAGTACTTC	CASSPATSGVYEQYF
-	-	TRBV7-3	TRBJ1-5	TGTGCCAGCAGCTTCGTCCGGGACACCTTGGGGCAGCCCCAGCATTTT	CASSFVRDTLGQPQHF
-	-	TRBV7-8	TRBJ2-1	TGTGCCAGCAGCGACCGGCTGGGGGGTACCTACAATGAGCAGTTCTTC	CASSDRLGGTYNEQFF
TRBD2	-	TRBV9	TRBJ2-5	TGTGCCAGCAGCGACGGACTAGCGGGACCAGAGACCCAGTACTTC	CASSDGLAGPETQYF
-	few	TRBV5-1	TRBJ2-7	TGCGCCAGCAGCTTAGCGGTGAAGAACTACGAGCAGTACTTC	CASSLAVKNYEQYF
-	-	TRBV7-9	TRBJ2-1	TGTGCCAGCAGCTTAGTCGCGGGATTCTATAGCGATGAGCAGTTCTTC	CASSLVAGFYSDEQFF
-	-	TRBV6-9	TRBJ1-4	TGTGCACGAGGAGGAGGCCCGATTGCAACTAATGAAAAACTGTTTTTT	CARGGGPIATNEKLFF
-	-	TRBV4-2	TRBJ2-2	TGTGCCAGCAGCCAATCCAGCGGTGTCACAGCGAACACCGGGGAGCTGTTTTTT	CASSQSSGVTANTGELFF
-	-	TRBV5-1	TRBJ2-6	TGCGCCAGCAGCCCCCCCGGAGTGGACTCTGGGGCCAACGTCCTGACTTTC	CASSPPGVDSGANVLTF
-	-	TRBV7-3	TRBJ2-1	TGTGCCAGCAGCTCTGGGGGGTACGGTGAGCAGTTCTTC	CASSSGGYGEQFF
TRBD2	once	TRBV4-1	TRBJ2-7	TGCGCCAGCAGCCAAGACGGACTAGCGGGGTTCTCCTACGAGCAGTACTTC	CASSQDGLAGFSYEQYF
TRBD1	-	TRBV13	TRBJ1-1	TGTGCCAGCAGCCGCGGACAGGGGAACGCTGAAGCTTTCTTT	CASSRGQGNAEAFF
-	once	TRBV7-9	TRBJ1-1	TGTGCCAGCAGCCCCAGGGGCACTGAAGCTTTCTTT	CASSPRGTEAFF
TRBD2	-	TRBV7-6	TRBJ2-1	TGTGCCAGCAGCTTAGCGGGGCGGGGGAGCCATGAGCAGTTCTTC	CASSLAGRGSHEQFF
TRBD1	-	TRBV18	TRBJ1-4	TGTGCCAGCTCAACGACAGGGTGGGGCGAAAAACTGTTTTTT	CASSTTGWGEKLFF
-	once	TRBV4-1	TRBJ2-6	TGCGCCAGCAGCCAAGTGACGGCGGTGGCAGATCCTTCTGGGGCCAACGTCCTGACTTTC	CASSQVTAVADPSGANVLTF
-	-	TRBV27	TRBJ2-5	TGTGCCAGCAGTCCCCTAGGCAGCCAAGAGACCCAGTACTTC	CASSPLGSQETQYF
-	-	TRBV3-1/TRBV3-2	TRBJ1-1	TGTGCCAGCAGCCAAGGGGGCCGGCGCACTGAAGCTTTCTTT	CASSQGGRRTEAFF
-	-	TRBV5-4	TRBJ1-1	TGTGCCAGCAGCTTTAGAGGGGGAGGGACTGAAGCTTTCTTT	CASSFRGGGTEAFF
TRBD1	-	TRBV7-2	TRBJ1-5	TGTGCCAGCAGCTTAAGAGTTACTGGGACAGGGGGCATCAATCAGCCCCAGCATTTT	CASSLRVTGTGGINQPQHF
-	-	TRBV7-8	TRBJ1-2	TGTGCCAGCAGCTTAGATCCGGGTAACTATGGCTACACCTTC	CASSLDPGNYGYTF
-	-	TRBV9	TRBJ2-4	TGTGCCAGCAGCGTAGGCAGCACCGGGAACATTCAGTACTTC	CASSVGSTGNIQYF
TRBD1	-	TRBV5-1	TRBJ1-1	TGCGCCAGCAGCCCGGGACAGGGAGTGGAAACTGAAGCTTTCTTT	CASSPGQGVETEAFF
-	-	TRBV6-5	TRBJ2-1	TGTGCCAGCAGTCCAGGGTCCCTTTACAATGAGCAGTTCTTC	CASSPGSLYNEQFF
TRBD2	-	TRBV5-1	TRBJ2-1	TGCGCCAGCAGCTTGGTGGGCGGGGGTTACAATGAGCAGTTCTTC	CASSLVGGGYNEQFF
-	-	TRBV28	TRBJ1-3	TGTGCCAGTAAAACAGGGACTGGAAACACCATATATTTT	CASKTGTGNTIYF
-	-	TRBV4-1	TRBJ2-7	TGCGCCAGCAGCCAAGTAACAGCCCTCGAGCAGTACTTC	CASSQVTALEQYF
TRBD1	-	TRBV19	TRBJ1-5	TGTGCCAGTAGCCCGGGACAGGGGTCCAACAATCAGCCCCAGCATTTT	CASSPGQGSNNQPQHF
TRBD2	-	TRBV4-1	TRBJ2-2	TGCGCCAGCAGCCAACAGCGGGGGCTAAACACCGGGGAGCTGTTTTTT	CASSQQRGLNTGELFF
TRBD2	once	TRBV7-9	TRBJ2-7	TGTGCCAGCAGCCCCGGACTAGACTACGAGCAGTACTTC	CASSPGLDYEQYF
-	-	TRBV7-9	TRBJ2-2	TGTGCCAGCAGTCCGTCGGCGGGAATCTCGAGTACCGGGGAGCTGTTTTTT	CASSPSAGISSTGELFF
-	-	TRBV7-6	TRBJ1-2	TGTGCCAGCAGCCGAGGGGAGGGAGGTGGCTACACCTTC	CASSRGEGGGYTF
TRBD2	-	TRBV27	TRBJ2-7	TGTGCCAGCAGTCCAGGACTAGCGGGACTCTACGAGCAGTACTTC	CASSPGLAGLYEQYF
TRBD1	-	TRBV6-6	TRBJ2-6	TGTGCCAGCAGTCCCTCGACAGGGTCACCTGGGGCCAACGTCCTGACTTTC	CASSPSTGSPGANVLTF
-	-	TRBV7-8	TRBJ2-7	TGTGCCAGCAGCGCCTCGGCCACAGCTTCCGTCGAGCAGTACTTC	CASSASATASVEQYF
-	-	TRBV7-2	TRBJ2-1	TGTGCCAGCAGCTTAGTAAGGGGAAACAATGAGCAGTTCTTC	CASSLVRGNNEQFF
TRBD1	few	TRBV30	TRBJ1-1	TGTGCCTGGGACAGGGGACGAATATACCTTGAAGCTTTCTTT	CAWDRGRIYLEAFF
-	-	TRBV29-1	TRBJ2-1	TGCAGCACCGTCGGCCTAGGAAATGAGCAGTTCTTC	CSTVGLGNEQFF
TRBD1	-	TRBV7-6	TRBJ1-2	TGTGCCAGCAGCTTAGGGACAGGGGGCGACTATGGCTACACCTTC	CASSLGTGGDYGYTF
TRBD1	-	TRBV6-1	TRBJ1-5	TGTGCCAGCAGTGAAAGGGGACAGGGTGGTCAGCCCCAGCATTTT	CASSERGQGGQPQHF
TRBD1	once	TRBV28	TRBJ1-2	TGTGCCAGCAGGGGACAGGGGGTTAACTATGGCTACACCTTC	CASRGQGVNYGYTF